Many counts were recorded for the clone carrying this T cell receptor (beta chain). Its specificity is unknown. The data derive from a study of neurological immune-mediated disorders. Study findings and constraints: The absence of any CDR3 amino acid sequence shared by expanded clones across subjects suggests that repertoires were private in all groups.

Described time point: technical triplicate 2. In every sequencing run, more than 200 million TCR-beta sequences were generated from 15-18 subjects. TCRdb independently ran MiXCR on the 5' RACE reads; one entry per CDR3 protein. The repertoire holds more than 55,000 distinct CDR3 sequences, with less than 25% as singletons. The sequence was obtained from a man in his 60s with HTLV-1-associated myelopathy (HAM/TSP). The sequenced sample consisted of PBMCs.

CDR3 sequence: CASAGVLNEQFF. Written as DNA, the CDR3 is TGTGCCAGCGCGGGGGTCTTGAATGAGCAGTTCTTC. The chain couples TRBV25-1 to TRBJ2-1; TRBD2 aligns across 7 bases. Losses at the gene ends were 8 bases for V and 7 bases for J; bases not matched to a gene: 5. Germline CDR1 and CDR2: MGHDK and SYGVNS. The CDR3 sequence is 12 residues long.